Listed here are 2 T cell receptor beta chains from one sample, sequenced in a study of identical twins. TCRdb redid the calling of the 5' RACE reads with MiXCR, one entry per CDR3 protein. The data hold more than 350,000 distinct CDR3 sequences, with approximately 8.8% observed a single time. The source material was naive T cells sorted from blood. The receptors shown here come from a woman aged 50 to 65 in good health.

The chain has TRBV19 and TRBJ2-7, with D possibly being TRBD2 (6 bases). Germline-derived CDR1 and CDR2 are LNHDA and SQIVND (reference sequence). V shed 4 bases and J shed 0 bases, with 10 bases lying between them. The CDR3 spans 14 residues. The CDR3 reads CASSRRGSSYEQYF. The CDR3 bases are TGTGCCAGTAGTAGGCGGGGCAGCTCCTACGAGCAGTACTTC.

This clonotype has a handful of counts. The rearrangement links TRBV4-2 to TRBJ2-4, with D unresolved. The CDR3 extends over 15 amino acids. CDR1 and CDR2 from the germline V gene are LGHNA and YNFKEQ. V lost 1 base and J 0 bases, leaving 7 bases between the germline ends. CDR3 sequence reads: CASSQVEAAKNIQYF. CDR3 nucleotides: TGTGCCAGCAGCCAAGTAGAGGCAGCCAAAAACATTCAGTACTTC.